One and the same sample provided the 4 T cell receptor beta chains below, sequenced in a study of CD8+ T cells in alopecia areata. Extracted RNA was reverse transcribed into cDNA, the sequencing template. Clones were read by immunoSEQ multiplex PCR, and TCRdb kept only the in-frame ones, dropping some. The sample lists about 140,000 clones; around 49% were seen once. This material consisted of CD4+ T cells sorted from blood, taken at week 0. All receptors come from a human donor with alopecia areata.

J is TRBJ2-2 and V is TRBV30; D possibly corresponds to TRBD2 (5 bases). Germline V gene lookup returns CDR1 GTSNPN and CDR2 SVGIG (reference sequence). The CDR3 length is 12 residues. For the CDR3, the DNA is TGTGGGACTCCGCAAAACACCGGGGAGCTGTTTTTT. This gives the protein CGTPQNTGELFF.

This clone occurred a few times. The chain has TRBV19 and TRBJ1-5; D unresolved. Germline assignment: CDR1 LNHDA and CDR2 SQIVND (reference sequence). This CDR3 spans 13 amino acids. The V end was cut by 3 bases, the J end by 4 bases, with 7 bases between. The CDR3 coding sequence is TGTGCCAGTAGTATTCCCCCGAATCAGCCCCAGCATTTT. Protein: CASSIPPNQPQHF.

The chain joins TRBV10-3 to TRBJ1-4, with 7 bases matching TRBD1. Per germline, CDR1 ENHRY and CDR2 SYGVKD. The V segment lost 6 bases and the J segment 3 bases; nucleotides outside the gene matches: 4. The CDR3 length is 14 residues. CDR3 in DNA: TGTGCCATCAGCCAACAGGGGCCTAATGAAAAACTGTTTTTT. Translating it yields CAISQQGPNEKLFF.

The CDR3 sequence is CASSGSGGPQHF. The CDR3, as DNA: TGTGCCAGCAGTGGGTCTGGGGGGCCCCAGCATTTT. This chain connects TRBV2 to TRBJ1-5; a possible D gene is TRBD1 (5 bases). Germline assignment: CDR1 SNHLY and CDR2 FYNNEI. V was pared by 4 bases and J by 9 bases, with 10 bases between. The CDR3 runs to 12 residues.